Listed here is a single TCR beta chain. This CDR3 comprises 11 residues. Germline V gene data show CDR1 as SGDLS and CDR2 as YYNGEE. Trimming removed 4 bases from V and 4 bases from J, with 3 bases in between. This entry comes from a study of blood T cell repertoires in COVID-19. Clones were read by immunoSEQ multiplex PCR, and TCRdb kept only the in-frame ones, dropping some. The top ten hold about 6% of the sample, which has roughly 200,000 clones, around 88% seen once. The receptor comes from a man between 35 and 55 years old with acute COVID-19. This chain connects TRBV9 to TRBJ2-1, with D hard to call. The specimen was PBMCs or T cells enriched from blood (not recorded which). CDR3 DNA sequence: TGTGCCAGCAGCCTTTACAATGAGCAGTTCTTC. Its protein product is CASSLYNEQFF.